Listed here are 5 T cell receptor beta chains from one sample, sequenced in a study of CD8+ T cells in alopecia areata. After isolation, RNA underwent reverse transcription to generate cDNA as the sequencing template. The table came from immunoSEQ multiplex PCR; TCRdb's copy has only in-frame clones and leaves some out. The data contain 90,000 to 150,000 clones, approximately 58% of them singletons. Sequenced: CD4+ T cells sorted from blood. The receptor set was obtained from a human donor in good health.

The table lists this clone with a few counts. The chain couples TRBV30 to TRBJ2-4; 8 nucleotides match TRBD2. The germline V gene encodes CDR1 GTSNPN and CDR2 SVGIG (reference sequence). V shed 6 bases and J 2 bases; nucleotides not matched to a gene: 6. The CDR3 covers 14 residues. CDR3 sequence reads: CACGGEKSKNIQYF. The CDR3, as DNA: TGTGCCTGCGGGGGGGAGAAGTCCAAAAACATTCAGTACTTC.

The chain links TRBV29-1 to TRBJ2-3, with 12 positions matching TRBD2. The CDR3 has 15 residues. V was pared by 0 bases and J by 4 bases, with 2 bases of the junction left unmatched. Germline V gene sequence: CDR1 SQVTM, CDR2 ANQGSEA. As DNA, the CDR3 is TGCAGCGTTGAAGATCTAGCGGGGGGGCCAGATACGCAGTATTTT. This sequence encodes CSVEDLAGGPDTQYF.

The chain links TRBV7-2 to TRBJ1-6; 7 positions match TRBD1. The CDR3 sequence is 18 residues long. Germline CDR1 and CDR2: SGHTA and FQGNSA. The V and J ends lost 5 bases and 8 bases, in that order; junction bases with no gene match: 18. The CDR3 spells CASSDYSGTADVYSPLHF. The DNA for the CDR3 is TGTGCCAGCAGCGACTATTCCGGGACAGCTGATGTTTATTCACCCCTCCACTTT.

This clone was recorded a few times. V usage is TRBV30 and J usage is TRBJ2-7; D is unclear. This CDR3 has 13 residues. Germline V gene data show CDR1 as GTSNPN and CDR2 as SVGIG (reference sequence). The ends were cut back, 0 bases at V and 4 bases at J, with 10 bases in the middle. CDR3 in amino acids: CAWSVRVEYEQYF. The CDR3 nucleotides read TGTGCCTGGAGTGTACGGGTAGAGTACGAGCAGTACTTC.

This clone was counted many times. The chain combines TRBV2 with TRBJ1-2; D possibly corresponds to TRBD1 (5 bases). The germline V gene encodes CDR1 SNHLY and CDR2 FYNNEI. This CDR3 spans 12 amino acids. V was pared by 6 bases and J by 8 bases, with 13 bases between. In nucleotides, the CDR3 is TGTGCCAGCAGACCCGCAGGGTCGGGCTACACCTTC. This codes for CASRPAGSGYTF.